The 23 T cell receptor beta chains in this list originate from one sample, sequenced in a study of blood T cell repertoires in COVID-19. Clones were sequenced by immunoSEQ multiplex PCR, and TCRdb holds only the in-frame ones, with some missing. The table includes over 150,000 clones, around 79% detected once. Sequencing used peripheral blood. The receptors stem from a man older than 75 with acute or convalescent COVID-19.

The chain carries TRBV29-1 and TRBJ1-2, with 7 bases matching TRBD1. V shed 7 bases and J 2 bases; nucleotides not matched to a gene: 4. The CDR3 has 12 amino acids. CDR1 is SQVTM and CDR2 is ANQGSEA in the germline V gene. As DNA, the CDR3 is TGCAGCGCTAGGGACAGAAACTATGGCTACACCTTC. As protein: CSARDRNYGYTF.

This sequence joins TRBV2 and TRBJ1-4, with no clear D. V lost 1 base and J lost 3, with 12 bases in between. The germline CDR1 and CDR2 sequences are SNHLY and FYNNEI. This CDR3 contains 16 residues. The CDR3 protein is CASSEGLVVANEKLFF. As DNA, the CDR3 is TGTGCCAGCAGTGAAGGTTTGGTGGTAGCTAATGAAAAACTGTTTTTT.

This clone has a handful of counts. This chain joins TRBV30 and TRBJ1-3; no clear D. Germline V gene data show CDR1 as GTSNPN and CDR2 as SVGIG (reference sequence). The V end lost 3 bases, the J end lost 2 bases, and 14 bases lay between the germline ends. This CDR3 has 15 residues. The CDR3 DNA sequence: TGTGCCTGGAGGGAGGAGAGGGAAACTGGAAACACCATATATTTT. Protein product: CAWREERETGNTIYF.

This clone occurred many times. CDR3 region: CASSSTNNREAFF. The CDR3 region has the DNA TGTGCCAGCAGCTCAACTAACAATAGGGAAGCTTTCTTT. V is TRBV5-6 and J is TRBJ1-1; D is unclear. CDR3 length: 13 residues. Germline CDR1 reads SGHDT; CDR2 reads YYEEEE. Trimming cost V 3 bases and J 8 bases, with 14 bases left between them.

This CDR3 is CASSVETRPSGELFF. For the CDR3, the DNA is TGTGCCAGCAGTGTCGAGACTAGACCATCGGGGGAGCTGTTTTTT. The V gene is TRBV27, the J gene TRBJ2-2, with a possible D match to TRBD2 (6 bases). CDR1 is MNHEY and CDR2 is SMNVEV in the germline V gene (reference sequence). CDR3 length: 15 residues. V gave up 5 bases and J gave up 8 bases, with 18 bases separating them.

This chain connects TRBV4-3 to TRBJ1-4, with a weak D call TRBD1 (5 bases). The CDR3 has 16 amino acids. Trimming cost V 1 base and J 10 bases, with 19 bases left between them. The V gene's germline CDR1 is LGHNA and CDR2 YSLEER. The CDR3 sequence is CASSQGGGAGGRKLFF. The CDR3 DNA reads as TGCGCCAGCAGCCAAGGGGGGGGAGCGGGTGGCCGAAAACTGTTTTTT.

The rearrangement uses TRBV18 and TRBJ1-1; 7 nucleotides align to TRBD1. CDR1 KGHSH and CDR2 LQKENI come from the germline V gene. The J segment lost 0 bases and the V segment lost 3 bases, leaving 4 bases of the junction unmatched. This CDR3 spans 15 amino acids. The CDR3 DNA follows: TGTGCCAGCTCACCGGGGACAGCGATGAACACTGAAGCTTTCTTT. It specifies CASSPGTAMNTEAFF.

This clone was seen only once. The CDR3 sequence is CASGKSGETQYF. The CDR3 nucleotides read TGTGCCAGCGGAAAATCAGGGGAGACCCAGTACTTC. The gene calls are TRBV12-3 or TRBV12-4 and TRBJ2-5; the D gene is possibly TRBD1 (5 bases). CDR3 length equals 12 residues. V lost 8 bases to trimming and J lost 5 bases, with 12 bases between them.

The rearrangement joins TRBV12-5 to TRBJ1-1, with D unresolved. CDR3 length equals 15 residues. Germline V CDR1 and CDR2: LGHNT, FRNRAP. Trimming took off 0 bases at V and 5 bases at J, with 13 bases between the two ends. In nucleotides, the CDR3 is TGTGCTAGTGGTTTGGTACAGAGTGGGCCGACTGAAGCTTTCTTT. This codes for CASGLVQSGPTEAFF.

The genes are TRBV5-1 and TRBJ1-2; D possibly corresponds to TRBD1 (6 bases). Deletions cut 0 bases from V and 0 bases from J, with 15 bases between. The CDR3 runs to 17 residues. Germline-derived CDR1 and CDR2 are SGHRS and YFSETQ. CDR3 sequence (DNA): TGCGCCAGCAGCTTGGACCCCCGGGGGGGCGCTAACTATGGCTACACCTTC. It yields the protein CASSLDPRGGANYGYTF.

The V and J genes are TRBV7-2 and TRBJ1-2, with D possibly being TRBD1 (5 bases). The CDR3 sequence is 14 residues long. CDR1 and CDR2 (germline): SGHTA, FQGNSA. Between the trimmed V and J ends, which lost 5 bases and 0 bases, there was a span of 10 bases. The CDR3 is CASSLEGPNYGYTF. The DNA for the CDR3 is TGTGCCAGCAGCCTGGAGGGACCTAACTATGGCTACACCTTC.

In DNA, the CDR3 is TGTGCCAGCAGTTACTCGGGGACTAGCGGGAGCGAGCAGTACTTC. Translation: CASSYSGTSGSEQYF. This chain connects TRBV6-5 to TRBJ2-7; 14 bases agree with TRBD2. CDR3 size: 15 residues. The junction had 1 base not matched to a gene; V was cut back by 0 bases and J by 6 bases. Germline CDR1 reads MNHEY; CDR2 reads SVGAGI.

This chain connects TRBV25-1 to TRBJ1-2; weak D call: TRBD1 (5 bases). The CDR3 has 14 residues. CDR1 and CDR2 from the germline V gene are MGHDK and SYGVNS. Trimming removed 5 bases from V and 3 bases from J, with 13 bases in between. CDR3 protein: CASSHPGGYYGYTF. CDR3 in DNA: TGTGCCAGCAGTCACCCCGGGGGGTACTATGGCTACACCTTC.

This clone was recorded once. The sample has other DNA sequences that encode this CDR3 too. The J gene is TRBJ2-1, the V gene TRBV9; 9 bases fit TRBD1. There are 15 residues in the CDR3. V shed 3 bases, J shed 1 base, and the junction held 2 bases outside the gene matches. In germline, CDR1 is SGDLS, CDR2 YYNGEE. As DNA, the CDR3 is TGTGCCAGCAGCGCCGACAGGGGGTCCTACAATGAGCAGTTCTTC. Its protein is CASSADRGSYNEQFF.

The chain carries TRBV19 and TRBJ2-1, with D possibly TRBD2 on 6 matching bases. Looked up from germline, CDR1 is LNHDA and CDR2 is SQIVND (reference sequence). This CDR3 spans 15 amino acids. Trimming left V 5 bases short and J 0 bases short, with 11 bases between. The CDR3 spells CASSPGGLSYNEQFF. The DNA for the CDR3 is TGTGCCAGTAGTCCTGGGGGACTCTCCTACAATGAGCAGTTCTTC.

The rearrangement joins TRBV5-1 to TRBJ2-1; TRBD2 aligns across 14 bases. With V trimmed by 3 bases and J by 7 bases, 6 bases remained unmatched. Per the germline V gene, CDR1 is SGHRS and CDR2 is YFSETQ. There are 16 residues in the CDR3. The chain's CDR3 is CASSYWTSGGSNEQFF. CDR3 sequence (DNA): TGCGCCAGCAGCTACTGGACTAGCGGGGGGAGTAATGAGCAGTTCTTC.

The chain joins TRBV5-1 to TRBJ2-3, with 7 nucleotides matching TRBD2. The ends lost 0 bases at V and 5 bases at J; junction bases unmatched: 6. The CDR3 totals 15 residues. CDR1 is SGHRS, CDR2 YFSETQ, per germline. CDR3 in amino acids: CASSLERRGGDTQYF. In DNA form, the CDR3 reads TGCGCCAGCAGCTTGGAGCGACGCGGGGGAGATACGCAGTATTTT.

This clone came up once. The sample has other DNA sequences that encode this CDR3 too. V gene TRBV5-1 combines with J gene TRBJ2-1; a weak D match, TRBD1 (7 bases). The CDR3 runs to 15 residues. V shed 0 bases and J shed 3 bases, with 10 bases lying between them. Germline V lookup: CDR1 SGHRS, CDR2 YFSETQ. The CDR3 loop is CASSLGQGGYNEQFF. CDR3 nucleotides: TGCGCCAGCAGCTTGGGTCAGGGGGGCTACAATGAGCAGTTCTTC.

J is TRBJ2-1 and V is TRBV5-6; no reliable D call. CDR1 and CDR2 (germline): SGHDT, YYEEEE. CDR3 length: 14 residues. Trimming left V 0 bases short and J 5 bases short, with 9 bases between. CDR3 sequence reads: CASSLAGRNNEQFF. The DNA of the CDR3 is TGTGCCAGCAGCTTGGCCGGTAGAAACAATGAGCAGTTCTTC.

The CDR3 region has the DNA TGTGCCACCAGTGATTCAACCAGAAGGGGTCGTAACGGGGAGCTGTTTTTT. This encodes CATSDSTRRGRNGELFF. V gene TRBV24-1 combines with J gene TRBJ2-2; D is possibly TRBD1 (5 bases). The V end lost 2 bases, the J end lost 7 bases, and 19 bases lay between the germline ends. Germline CDR1 is KGHDR and CDR2 is SFDVKD. The CDR3 length is 17 residues.

This clone has only one observation. V and J are TRBV27 and TRBJ1-6; 10 positions agree with TRBD1. Germline CDR1 and CDR2: MNHEY and SMNVEV (reference sequence). After removal of 2 bases from V and 1 base from J, the junction contained 8 bases not matched to a gene. The CDR3 has 19 amino acids. The CDR3 reads CASSLGRRTGGSYNSPLHF. In nucleotides, the CDR3 is TGTGCCAGCAGTTTAGGCCGTCGGACAGGGGGTTCCTATAATTCACCCCTCCACTTT.

The chain joins TRBV5-8 to TRBJ2-3, with 11 bases that match TRBD2. This CDR3 has 18 residues. From germline, CDR1 is SGHTS and CDR2 YDEGEE. V lost 4 bases to trimming and J lost 3 bases; unmatched junction nucleotides: 13. The CDR3: CASSISGGARGLTDTQYF. For the CDR3, the DNA is TGTGCCAGCAGCATTAGCGGGGGGGCCCGTGGTCTTACAGATACGCAGTATTTT.

The chain recombines TRBV7-3 with TRBJ2-7; weak D call: TRBD1 (5 bases). CDR1 is SGHTA, CDR2 FQGTGA, per germline. Trimming took off 2 bases at V and 5 bases at J, with 10 bases between the two ends. The CDR3 runs 13 residues. CDR3 sequence: CASSLDSDHEQYF. CDR3 nucleotides: TGTGCCAGCAGCTTAGACAGTGACCACGAGCAGTACTTC.